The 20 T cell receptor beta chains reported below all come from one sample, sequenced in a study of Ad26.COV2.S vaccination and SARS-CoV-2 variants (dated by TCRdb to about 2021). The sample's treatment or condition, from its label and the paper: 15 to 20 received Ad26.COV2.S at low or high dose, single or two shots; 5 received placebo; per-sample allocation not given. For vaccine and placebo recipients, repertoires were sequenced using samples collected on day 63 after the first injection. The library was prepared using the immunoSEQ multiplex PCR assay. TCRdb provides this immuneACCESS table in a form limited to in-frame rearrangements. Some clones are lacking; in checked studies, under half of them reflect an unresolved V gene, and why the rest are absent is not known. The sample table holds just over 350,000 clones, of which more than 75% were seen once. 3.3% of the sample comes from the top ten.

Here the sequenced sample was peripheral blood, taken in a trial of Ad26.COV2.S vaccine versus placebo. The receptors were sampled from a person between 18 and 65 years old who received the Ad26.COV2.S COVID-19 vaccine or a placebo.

CDR3 DNA: TGCGCCAGCACCAAAACTAGCGGGGGGGGCTCCTACGAGCAGTACTTC. Translation gives CASTKTSGGGSYEQYF. The chain employs TRBV10-2 and TRBJ2-7; 13 bases line up with TRBD2. Per the germline V gene, CDR1 is WSHSY and CDR2 is SAAADI. The CDR3 length is 16 residues. Trimming removed 7 bases from V and 0 bases from J; junction bases left unmatched: 6.

CDR3 residues: CASSLMGGGELFF. In nucleotides, the CDR3 is TGTGCCAGCAGCTTGATGGGAGGCGGGGAGCTGTTTTTT. The chain combines TRBV11-3 with TRBJ2-2; maybe TRBD2 (6 bases). Germline V gives CDR1 SGHNT, CDR2 YENEEA. The CDR3 has 13 amino acids. V lost 3 bases to trimming and J lost 7 bases, with 9 bases between them.

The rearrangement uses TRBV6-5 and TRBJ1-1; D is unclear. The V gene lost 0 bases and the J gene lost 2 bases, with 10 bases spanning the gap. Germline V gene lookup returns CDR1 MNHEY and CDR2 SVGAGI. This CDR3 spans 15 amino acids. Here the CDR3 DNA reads TGTGCCAGCAGTTACTCGCGTGCGGTTAACACTGAAGCTTTCTTT. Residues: CASSYSRAVNTEAFF.

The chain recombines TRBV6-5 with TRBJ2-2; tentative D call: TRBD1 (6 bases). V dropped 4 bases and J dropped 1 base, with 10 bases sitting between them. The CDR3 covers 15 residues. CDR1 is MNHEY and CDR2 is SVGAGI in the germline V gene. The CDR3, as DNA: TGTGCCAGCAGTTCTACAGGGAAGAACACCGGGGAGCTGTTTTTT. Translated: CASSSTGKNTGELFF.

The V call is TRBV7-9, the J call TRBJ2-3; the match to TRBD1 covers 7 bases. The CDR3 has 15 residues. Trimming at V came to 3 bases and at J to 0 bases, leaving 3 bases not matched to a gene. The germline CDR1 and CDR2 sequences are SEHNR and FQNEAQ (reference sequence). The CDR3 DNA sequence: TGTGCCAGCAGCTTTGGGACAGTTAGCACAGATACGCAGTATTTT. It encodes CASSFGTVSTDTQYF. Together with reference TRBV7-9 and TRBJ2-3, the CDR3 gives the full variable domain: DTGVSQNPRHKITKRGQNVTFRCDPISEHNRLYWYRQTLGQGPEFLTYFQNEAQLEKSRLLSDRFSAERPKGSFSTLEIQRTEQGDSAMYLCASSFGTVSTDTQYFGPGTRLTVL.

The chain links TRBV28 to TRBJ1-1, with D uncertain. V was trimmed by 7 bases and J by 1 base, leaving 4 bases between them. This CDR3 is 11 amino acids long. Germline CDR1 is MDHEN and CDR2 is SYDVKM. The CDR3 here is CASNRNTEAFF. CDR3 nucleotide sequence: TGTGCCAGCAACAGGAACACTGAAGCTTTCTTT.

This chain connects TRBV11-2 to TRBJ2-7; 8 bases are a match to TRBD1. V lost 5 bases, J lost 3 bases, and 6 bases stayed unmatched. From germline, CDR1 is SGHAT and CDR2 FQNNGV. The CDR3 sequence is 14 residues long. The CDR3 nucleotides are TGTGCCAGCAGCCCATTAGGACAGGGCTACGAGCAGTACTTC. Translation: CASSPLGQGYEQYF.

CDR3 sequence (DNA): TGTGCCAGCAGCTTGAAGGAGACCCAGTACTTC. It codes for CASSLKETQYF. The chain couples TRBV7-2 to TRBJ2-5; no firm D call. V was trimmed by 3 bases and J by 5 bases, leaving 4 bases between them. Germline V CDR1 and CDR2: SGHTA, FQGNSA. There are 11 residues in the CDR3.

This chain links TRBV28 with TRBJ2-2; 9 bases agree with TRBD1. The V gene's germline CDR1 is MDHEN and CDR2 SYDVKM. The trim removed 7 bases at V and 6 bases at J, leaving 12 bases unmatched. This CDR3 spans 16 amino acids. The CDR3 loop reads CASTPGRDRDAGELFF. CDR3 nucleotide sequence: TGTGCCAGCACCCCCGGGCGGGACAGGGATGCCGGGGAGCTGTTTTTT.

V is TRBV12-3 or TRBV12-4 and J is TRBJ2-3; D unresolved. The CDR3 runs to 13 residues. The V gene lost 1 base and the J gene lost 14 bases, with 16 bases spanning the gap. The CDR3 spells CASSLDGQVVLYF. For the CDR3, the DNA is TGTGCCAGCAGTTTAGATGGGCAGGTAGTGCTGTATTTT.

CDR3 nucleotide sequence: TGCAGTGCAGATTGGGTCGGGGAGCTGTTTTTT. Translated: CSADWVGELFF. V is TRBV20-1 and J is TRBJ2-2, with D unresolved. CDR1 and CDR2 (germline): DFQATT, SNEGSKA (reference sequence). The CDR3 consists of 11 residues. V was clipped by 6 bases and J by 7 bases, with 9 bases between them.

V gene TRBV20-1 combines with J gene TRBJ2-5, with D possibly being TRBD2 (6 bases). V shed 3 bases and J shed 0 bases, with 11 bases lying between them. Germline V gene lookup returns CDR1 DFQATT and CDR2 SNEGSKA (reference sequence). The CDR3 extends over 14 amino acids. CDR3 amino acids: CSASFGGNQETQYF. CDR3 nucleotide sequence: TGCAGTGCTAGTTTTGGGGGGAACCAAGAGACCCAGTACTTC.

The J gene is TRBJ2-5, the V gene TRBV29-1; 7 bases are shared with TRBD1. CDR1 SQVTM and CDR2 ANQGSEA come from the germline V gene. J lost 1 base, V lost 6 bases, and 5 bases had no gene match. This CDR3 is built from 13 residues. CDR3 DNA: TGCAGCGTGGCAGGGACAGCCCAAGAGACCCAGTACTTC. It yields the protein CSVAGTAQETQYF.

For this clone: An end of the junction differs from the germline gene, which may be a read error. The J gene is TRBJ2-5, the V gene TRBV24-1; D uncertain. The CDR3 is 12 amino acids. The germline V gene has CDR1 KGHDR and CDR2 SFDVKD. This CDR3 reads CATRDGQETQYF. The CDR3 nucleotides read TGTGCCACCCGTGACGGTCAAGAGACCCAGTACTTC.

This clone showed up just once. Here the CDR3 DNA reads TGCAGCGTTGGGAGGACAGGGACTAATGAAAAACTGTTTTTT. This codes for CSVGRTGTNEKLFF. The chain couples TRBV29-1 to TRBJ1-4; 8 bases fit TRBD1. This CDR3 is 14 amino acids long. V lost 4 bases and J lost 2; bases outside the gene matches: 3. The germline CDR1 and CDR2 sequences are SQVTM and ANQGSEA.

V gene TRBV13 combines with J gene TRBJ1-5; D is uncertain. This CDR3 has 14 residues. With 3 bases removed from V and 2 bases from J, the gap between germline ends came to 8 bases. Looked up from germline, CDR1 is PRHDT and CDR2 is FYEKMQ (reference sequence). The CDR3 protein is CASSFQTGNQPQHF. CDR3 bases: TGTGCCAGCAGCTTCCAAACTGGCAATCAGCCCCAGCATTTT.

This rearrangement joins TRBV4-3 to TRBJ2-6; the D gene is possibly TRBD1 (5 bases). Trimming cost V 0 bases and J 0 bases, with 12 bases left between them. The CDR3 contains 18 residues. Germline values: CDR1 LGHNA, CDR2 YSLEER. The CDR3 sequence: CASSQDFQGSSGANVLTF. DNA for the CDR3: TGCGCCAGCAGCCAAGATTTCCAGGGAAGCTCTGGGGCCAACGTCCTGACTTTC.

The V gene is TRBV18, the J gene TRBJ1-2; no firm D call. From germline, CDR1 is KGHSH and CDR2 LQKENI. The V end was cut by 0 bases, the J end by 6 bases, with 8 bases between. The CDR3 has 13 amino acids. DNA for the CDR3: TGTGCCAGCTCACCACCTGCGGGGAATGGCTACACCTTC. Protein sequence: CASSPPAGNGYTF.

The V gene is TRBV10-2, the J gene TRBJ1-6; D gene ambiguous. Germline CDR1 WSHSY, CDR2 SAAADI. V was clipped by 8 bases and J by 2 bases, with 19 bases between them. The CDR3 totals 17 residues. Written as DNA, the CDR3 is TGCGCCAGCCACCCGTCTGGGTTAGGGACCTATAATTCACCCCTCCACTTT. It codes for CASHPSGLGTYNSPLHF.

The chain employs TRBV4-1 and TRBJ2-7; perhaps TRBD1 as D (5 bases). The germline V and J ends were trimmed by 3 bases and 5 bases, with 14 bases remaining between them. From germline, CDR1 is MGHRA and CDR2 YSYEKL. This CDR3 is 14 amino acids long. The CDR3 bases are TGCGCCAGCAGCCAGCCCAGGGCAGTCGACGAGCAGTACTTC. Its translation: CASSQPRAVDEQYF.